There are many counts of the clone carrying this T cell receptor (beta chain). Its matching antigen is unknown. CDR3 length equals 14 residues. With V trimmed by 2 bases and J by 7 bases, 4 bases remained unmatched. The V gene's germline CDR1 is MNHEY and CDR2 SMNVEV (reference sequence). Amplified TCR beta CDR3 regions derived from RNA transcripts. In the first-round RT-PCR of the TCR CDR3, the HTBI primer set was used. MiXCR was run by TCRdb on the multiplex PCR reads, yielding one entry per CDR3 protein. The repertoire consists of a few hundred thousand distinct CDR3 sequences, with around 13% occurring once and the leading ten covering about 5.8%. These data belong to a study of T cells in Graves' hyperthyroidism and ophthalmopathy. Study-wide findings and caveats: Blood samples included most of the expanded thyroid clonotypes exceeding 0.001.

This clonotype was obtained from a woman aged 25 to 39 with Graves' hyperthyroidism that later progressed to Graves' ophthalmopathy. The material sequenced was blood. The V and J genes are TRBV27 and TRBJ1-5, with TRBD1 identical over 8 bases. CDR3: CASSLQGAGQPQHF. The CDR3 DNA follows: TGTGCCAGCAGTTTACAGGGGGCTGGACAGCCCCAGCATTTT.